These T cell receptor beta chains were read from a single sample in a study of CD8 T cells in Susac syndrome. TCRdb used MiXCR to reprocess the immunoSEQ multiplex PCR reads, holding one entry per CDR3 protein. The sample shows under 150,000 distinct CDR3 sequences, more than 85% of them seen only once. Source material: CD4+ T cells from PBMCs. The receptors were gathered from a human donor with Susac syndrome. The CDR3 runs from the conserved cysteine through the conserved F or W. D genes are given only for firm matches. Only part of the rows carry a size: once, few, many, or a class if the clone is expanded.

D: TRBD2
V: TRBV7-2
J: TRBJ2-5
size: .
DNA: TGTGCCAGCATGTTGTGGCTAGCGGGAGGAAAGACCCAGTACTTC
CDR3: CASMLWLAGGKTQYF

D: TRBD2
V: TRBV2
J: TRBJ2-2
size: .
DNA: TGTGCCAGCATACCGGGACTAGCAGTTGGGGAGCTGTTTTTT
CDR3: CASIPGLAVGELFF

D: .
V: TRBV20-1
J: TRBJ1-1
size: .
DNA: TGCAGTGCTAGATCAACCGGGGGGTTCACTGAAGCTTTCTTT
CDR3: CSARSTGGFTEAFF

D: .
V: TRBV14
J: TRBJ2-7
size: once
DNA: TGTGCCAGCAGCCGCTTCAGGGGAACCCACGAGCAGTACTTC
CDR3: CASSRFRGTHEQYF

D: .
V: TRBV7-3
J: TRBJ1-2
size: once
DNA: TGTGCCAGCAGCCAGGATGGGGGGTCTTGGGCTGGCTACACCTTC
CDR3: CASSQDGGSWAGYTF

D: TRBD1
V: TRBV2
J: TRBJ1-5
size: .
DNA: TGTGCCAGCAGGGACCGGGACAGGGGCAATCAGCCCCAGCATTTT
CDR3: CASRDRDRGNQPQHF

D: TRBD1
V: TRBV24-1
J: TRBJ2-7
size: .
DNA: TGTGCCACCGACGGGACAGGGCCATACGAGCAGTACTTC
CDR3: CATDGTGPYEQYF

D: .
V: TRBV5-1
J: TRBJ2-2
size: .
DNA: TGCGCCAGCAGCTTTACTGGGACAAAGAACACCGGGGAGCTGTTTTTT
CDR3: CASSFTGTKNTGELFF

D: .
V: TRBV25-1
J: TRBJ2-3
size: .
DNA: TGTGCCAGCAGTGTGTTGGACGGAGGGATCAGGGAAACAGATACGCAGTATTTT
CDR3: CASSVLDGGIRETDTQYF

D: .
V: TRBV23-1
J: TRBJ2-3
size: .
DNA: TGCGCCAGCAGTCAACCACCGACGAGGAGGACCGCTAGCACAGATACGCAGTATTTT
CDR3: CASSQPPTRRTASTDTQYF

D: TRBD1
V: TRBV18
J: TRBJ2-1
size: .
DNA: TGTGCCAGCTCACCCCGGTGGGACAGGGAGAGCAATGAGCAGTTCTTC
CDR3: CASSPRWDRESNEQFF

D: .
V: TRBV21-1
J: TRBJ1-3
size: .
DNA: TGTGCCGGGGGGGGCACCCGATCTGGAAACACCATATATTTT
CDR3: CAGGGTRSGNTIYF

D: TRBD2
V: TRBV29-1
J: TRBJ2-3
size: .
DNA: TGCAGCGTGGGAGCCGGACTAGCGGGAGCGGCAGATACGCAGTATTTT
CDR3: CSVGAGLAGAADTQYF

D: .
V: TRBV5-1
J: TRBJ2-7
size: .
DNA: TGCGCCAGCAGCTTCCGCCGCGGCCCCTACGAGCAGTACTTC
CDR3: CASSFRRGPYEQYF

D: .
V: TRBV5-4
J: TRBJ2-5
size: .
DNA: TGTGCCAGCAGCCGGGCCAGACAAGAGACCCAGTACTTC
CDR3: CASSRARQETQYF

D: TRBD1
V: TRBV30
J: TRBJ1-2
size: .
DNA: TGTGCCTGGGCTAGGGATGACAGGGTGAACTATGGCTACACCTTC
CDR3: CAWARDDRVNYGYTF

D: .
V: TRBV30
J: TRBJ2-7
size: once
DNA: TGTGCCTGGGCCCGGGGCCCTTTGTACTTC
CDR3: CAWARGPLYF

D: .
V: TRBV12-5
J: TRBJ1-5
size: .
DNA: TGTGCTAGTGCCCTTGAGGGAGGTCAGCCCCAGCATTTT
CDR3: CASALEGGQPQHF

D: .
V: TRBV20-1
J: TRBJ2-5
size: .
DNA: TGCAGTGCTAGAGACGGTGACCAAGAGACCCAGTACTTC
CDR3: CSARDGDQETQYF

D: .
V: TRBV6-6
J: TRBJ1-2
size: once
DNA: TGTGCCAGCAGTTACTTCGGAGATCTCAACTATGGCTACACCTTC
CDR3: CASSYFGDLNYGYTF

D: .
V: TRBV28
J: TRBJ1-1
size: once
DNA: TGTGCCAGCAGTTTATTGTCCACTGAAGCTTTCTTT
CDR3: CASSLLSTEAFF

D: .
V: TRBV30
J: TRBJ2-6
size: .
DNA: TGTGCCTCTGGGGCCAACGTCCTGACTTTC
CDR3: CASGANVLTF

D: TRBD1
V: TRBV7-8
J: TRBJ2-4
size: .
DNA: TGTGCCAGCAGCTTAACGAACAGGGGAACCAAAAACATTCAGTACTTC
CDR3: CASSLTNRGTKNIQYF

D: TRBD2
V: TRBV5-4
J: TRBJ2-5
size: .
DNA: TGTGCCAGCAGCTCCCCGGGACTAGGGAACCAAGAGACCCAGTACTTC
CDR3: CASSSPGLGNQETQYF

D: .
V: TRBV30
J: TRBJ1-2
size: .
DNA: TGTGCCTGGAAAAGAACCGGGACACCCTCCTCTAACTATGGCTACACCTTC
CDR3: CAWKRTGTPSSNYGYTF

D: .
V: TRBV24-1
J: TRBJ1-2
size: .
DNA: TGTGCCACCAGTGCGGCGAGCCGAACCTATGGCTACACCTTC
CDR3: CATSAASRTYGYTF

D: .
V: TRBV20-1
J: TRBJ2-5
size: .
DNA: TGCAGTGCTTCCCGCTCGCACAATCAAGAGACCCAGTACTTC
CDR3: CSASRSHNQETQYF

D: .
V: TRBV11-1
J: TRBJ2-1
size: .
DNA: TGTGCCAGCAGCTTAGAGCTCCAGCCCTACAATGAGCAGTTCTTC
CDR3: CASSLELQPYNEQFF